This T cell receptor (beta chain) was profiled in a study of blood T cells in healthy people across ages. Background on the study: Template switching recovered approximately one barcoded beta molecule for every two T cells. The study's findings and limits: Calculation of diversity from one million T cells yielded estimates considered to be underestimates.

Alongside a J-beta primer mix, a sample-barcoded 5' primer served in a second PCR lasting about 7 to 11 cycles. Each sample provided no less than 2.5 million CDR3-containing paired-end reads. TCRdb analysed the 5' RACE reads with MiXCR anew, one entry per CDR3 protein. The sample holds hundreds of thousands of distinct CDR3 sequences, under 45% seen once. The CDR3 extends over 18 amino acids. Trimming removed 5 bases from V and 3 bases from J; junction bases left unmatched: 14. CDR1 is SGHTA, CDR2 FQGNSA, per germline. As to this clonotype: Its specificity is not known.

The chain employs TRBV7-2 and TRBJ2-3; 10 bases align to TRBD2. This TCR was recovered from a man in his 60s in good health. The material sequenced was blood. CDR3 amino acids: CASSRAEGTSVSTDTQYF. DNA for the CDR3: TGTGCCAGCAGCCGGGCCGAAGGGACTAGCGTCTCGACAGATACGCAGTATTTT.